Listed here is a single T cell receptor (beta chain). The antigen remains unidentified. This specimen belongs to a study of breast tumors, draining lymph nodes, adjacent tissues. Whole-study results and caveats: Tumors had less TCR diversity than lymph nodes, more than nontumor tissue. Luminal-like breast cancer showed significantly greater tumor-nontumor repertoire similarity than basal-like breast cancer did. That most tumor T cells come from lymph nodes remained unproven.

The CDR3 loop spans 15 amino acids. Germline CDR1 reads KGHDR; CDR2 reads SFDVKD. Germline trimming cut 7 bases from V and 1 base from J; bases unmatched to any gene: 5. From the multiplex PCR reads, TCRdb called clonotypes with MiXCR, one entry per CDR3 protein. The table includes about 31,000 distinct CDR3 sequences, approximately 57% detected once. The sample was breast tumor tissue. The gene calls are TRBV24-1 and TRBJ2-2, with 7 bases that match TRBD2. The TCR originated in a female donor with breast cancer. Some clones in this sample may be carry-over from other donors' samples. The CDR3 protein is CATRGASGNTGELFF. The CDR3 nucleotides are TGTGCCACCAGGGGAGCTAGCGGGAACACCGGGGAGCTGTTTTTT.